Each of the 11 T cell receptor beta chains below was sequenced from the same sample in a study of blood T cells in healthy people across ages. Then a second PCR, running roughly 7 to 12 cycles, was carried out with a sample-barcoded 5' primer and a J-beta primer mix. One entry per CDR3 protein, called by TCRdb with MiXCR from the 5' RACE reads. The sample consists of around 870,000 distinct CDR3 sequences, around 28% of them appearing once. Sample: blood. These receptors were obtained from a woman older than 75 in good health.

The V and J genes are TRBV7-2 and TRBJ2-3; no definite D call. The CDR3 extends over 14 amino acids. Germline V lookup: CDR1 SGHTA, CDR2 FQGNSA. Trimming took off 5 bases at V and 6 bases at J, with 15 bases between the two ends. The CDR3 loop reads CASSLADVSDTQYF. In DNA form, the CDR3 reads TGTGCCAGCAGCCTGGCGGATGTATCCGATACGCAGTATTTT.

The chain joins TRBV7-9 to TRBJ2-1; 8 bases match TRBD1. Trimming removed 8 bases from V and 10 bases from J; junction bases left unmatched: 7. The CDR3 sequence is 12 residues long. Germline V gene data show CDR1 as SEHNR and CDR2 as FQNEAQ (reference sequence). The CDR3 here is CASRLTGEEQFF. Written as DNA, the CDR3 is TGTGCCAGCCGTTTGACAGGGGAGGAGCAGTTCTTC.

In its sample, this clonotype was seen many times. The chain links TRBV7-2 to TRBJ1-4; possibly TRBD1 for D (5 bases). Germline CDR1 SGHTA, CDR2 FQGNSA. The CDR3 runs 16 residues. Trimming took 2 bases from V and 8 from J, leaving 18 bases between them. CDR3 nucleotide sequence: TGTGCCAGCAGCTTAAACGCGGGGGTGGGACGAGAAAAACTGTTTTTT. The encoded protein is CASSLNAGVGREKLFF.

In its sample, this clonotype was seen many times. The chain couples TRBV6-6 to TRBJ1-2; a possible D gene is TRBD1 (6 bases). The V gene's germline CDR1 is MNHNY and CDR2 SVGAGI (reference sequence). V was trimmed by 2 bases and J by 2 bases, leaving 12 bases between them. This CDR3 comprises 15 residues. CDR3 in amino acids: CASSYLSTGNYGYTF. DNA for the CDR3: TGTGCCAGCAGTTACCTAAGTACAGGGAACTATGGCTACACCTTC.

Only a few counts were recorded for this clonotype. The J gene is TRBJ1-1, the V gene TRBV6-5; 8 bases are a match to TRBD1. The CDR3 runs to 13 residues. The V segment lost 6 bases and the J segment 4 bases; nucleotides outside the gene matches: 4. Germline V gene sequence: CDR1 MNHEY, CDR2 SVGAGI. The CDR3 sequence: CASRRQGLTEAFF. CDR3 nucleotides: TGTGCCAGCAGGCGACAGGGGCTCACTGAAGCTTTCTTT.

This clonotype has a handful of counts. V and J are TRBV19 and TRBJ2-3, with a weak D call TRBD1 (5 bases). The V and J ends lost 7 bases and 4 bases respectively, with 18 bases between them. From germline, CDR1 is LNHDA and CDR2 SQIVND (reference sequence). This CDR3 contains 15 residues. The chain's CDR3 is CASISGQGRADTQYF. The CDR3 coding sequence is TGTGCCAGTATATCTGGGCAGGGTAGGGCAGATACGCAGTATTTT.

This clonotype has more than one count but fewer than ten. J is TRBJ1-2 and V is TRBV20-1, with D tentatively TRBD1 (5 bases). The CDR3 length is 11 residues. Germline V lookup: CDR1 DFQATT, CDR2 SNEGSKA (reference sequence). The V gene lost 5 bases and the J gene lost 8 bases, with 12 bases spanning the gap. DNA for the CDR3: TGCAGTGCTCCGGGGAGGGGAGGCTACACCTTC. It translates to CSAPGRGGYTF.

The chain recombines TRBV4-2 with TRBJ2-1; TRBD1 aligns across 7 bases. Germline assignment: CDR1 LGHNA and CDR2 YNFKEQ. The trim removed 4 bases at V and 0 bases at J, leaving 3 bases unmatched. CDR3 length equals 15 residues. CDR3: CASSPGTDSYNEQFF. The CDR3 DNA sequence: TGTGCCAGCAGCCCCGGGACAGACTCCTACAATGAGCAGTTCTTC.

The chain links TRBV6-4 to TRBJ1-5; D uncertain. This CDR3 contains 13 residues. The V end was cut by 2 bases, the J end by 6 bases, with 8 bases between. Germline lookup yields CDR1 MRHNA and CDR2 SNTAGT. The CDR3 DNA reads as TGTGCCAGCAGTGACAGCGGAGGTCAGCCCCAGCATTTT. Translating gives CASSDSGGQPQHF.

Ten or more counts support this clonotype. The chain employs TRBV20-1 and TRBJ1-6; 7 nucleotides agree with TRBD1. Germline CDR1 DFQATT, CDR2 SNEGSKA (reference sequence). Trimming at V came to 2 bases and at J to 15 bases, leaving 19 bases not matched to a gene. The CDR3 runs 16 residues. The CDR3 region has the DNA TGCAGTGCTAGACCGACAGGGATAATGTGGAGTCACGGCCTCCACTTT. It codes for CSARPTGIMWSHGLHF.

The chain joins TRBV7-2 to TRBJ1-5, with 7 positions matching TRBD1. The CDR3 extends over 16 amino acids. From germline, CDR1 is SGHTA and CDR2 FQGNSA. V shed 5 bases and J 3 bases; nucleotides not matched to a gene: 10. The CDR3 region is CASSAVETGNNQPQHF. In DNA, the CDR3 is TGTGCCAGCAGCGCTGTCGAGACAGGGAACAATCAGCCCCAGCATTTT.